The rows below give T cell receptor beta chains drawn from one sample of a study of blood T cell repertoires in COVID-19. Method: immunoSEQ multiplex PCR; TCRdb's copy keeps in-frame clones and lacks some. Of 250,000 to 300,000 clones in the sample, around 90% are singletons; the top ten hold 1.5% to 2%. The material sequenced was PBMCs or T cells enriched from blood (not recorded which). These receptors were collected from a woman in her thirties or forties who had recovered from COVID-19. Both conserved end residues are part of each CDR3. The D gene is left open where the match is weak. Clone size, where shown, is once, few, many, or a class for clones that have expanded.

V gene,J gene,D gene,clone size,CDR3 protein,CDR3 DNA
TRBV18,TRBJ2-3,TRBD1,-,CASSPGTGSTDTQYF,TGTGCCAGCTCACCGGGGACAGGGTCCACAGATACGCAGTATTTT
TRBV5-4,TRBJ2-5,TRBD1,-,CASSPSTGTVQETQYF,TGTGCCAGCAGCCCAAGTACCGGGACAGTCCAAGAGACCCAGTACTTC
TRBV30,TRBJ2-3,-,-,CAWSKTTTDTQYF,TGTGCCTGGAGTAAGACTACAACAGATACGCAGTATTTT
TRBV18,TRBJ1-5,-,-,CASSPPLHLNQPQHF,TGTGCCAGCTCACCACCATTACACCTCAATCAGCCCCAGCATTTT
TRBV7-2,TRBJ2-7,TRBD2,-,CASSLGGAGVYEQYF,TGTGCCAGCAGCTTAGGAGGTGCGGGAGTCTACGAGCAGTACTTC
TRBV12-3/TRBV12-4,TRBJ1-2,-,once,CASSLAQSYGYTF,TGTGCCAGCAGTTTAGCCCAGTCCTATGGCTACACCTTC
TRBV12-5,TRBJ2-7,-,-,CASGFGGGGYEQYF,TGTGCTAGTGGTTTTGGGGGAGGCGGCTACGAGCAGTACTTC
TRBV2,TRBJ1-2,-,-,CASRGLREEKNYGYTF,TGTGCCAGCAGGGGACTTAGGGAGGAGAAAAACTATGGCTACACCTTC
TRBV29-1,TRBJ1-2,-,-,CSVGGQNYGYTF,TGCAGCGTTGGAGGACAGAACTATGGCTACACCTTC
TRBV3-1/TRBV3-2,TRBJ2-5,-,-,CASSLRETQYF,TGTGCCAGCAGCCTTAGAGAGACCCAGTACTTC
TRBV29-1,TRBJ1-1,-,-,CSVEDRGVSTEAFF,TGCAGCGTTGAAGATCGGGGGGTGAGCACTGAAGCTTTCTTT
TRBV19,TRBJ2-7,-,-,CASSMTRSSYEQYF,TGTGCCAGTAGTATGACGCGGAGCTCCTACGAGCAGTACTTC
TRBV5-1,TRBJ1-1,TRBD1,-,CASSLQRGTGGNTEAFF,TGCGCCAGCAGCTTGCAGCGCGGGACAGGGGGGAACACTGAAGCTTTCTTT
TRBV18,TRBJ2-3,TRBD1,-,CASSRDRGLTDTQYF,TGTGCCAGCTCACGAGATAGGGGGCTCACAGATACGCAGTATTTT
TRBV7-2,TRBJ2-7,TRBD1,-,CATSHGGTGRGEQYF,TGTGCCACTTCCCATGGGGGGACAGGGCGTGGTGAGCAGTACTTC
TRBV7-3,TRBJ2-7,TRBD2,-,CASSLTGTSGTYEQYF,TGTGCCAGCAGCTTAACCGGGACTAGCGGAACCTACGAGCAGTACTTC
TRBV28,TRBJ1-1,-,few,CASSSLPAREDTEAFF,TGTGCCAGCAGTTCCCTCCCGGCCAGGGAGGACACTGAAGCTTTCTTT
TRBV18,TRBJ1-1,TRBD1,-,CASSPRQGTSNTEAFF,TGTGCCAGCTCACCACGACAGGGCACTTCGAACACTGAAGCTTTCTTT
TRBV27,TRBJ1-6,-,-,CASSLARTNLGSPLHF,TGTGCCAGCAGTTTAGCCCGGACAAATTTGGGATCACCCCTCCACTTT
TRBV7-2,TRBJ2-3,TRBD1,-,CASSLTGIRTDTQYF,TGTGCCAGCAGCTTGACAGGGATCAGGACAGATACGCAGTATTTT
TRBV20-1,TRBJ1-2,TRBD1,-,CSASEQGYGYTF,TGCAGTGCTAGTGAACAGGGGTATGGCTACACCTTC
TRBV30,TRBJ2-7,-,-,CAWSARMSGRYEQYF,TGTGCCTGGAGTGCCCGAATGTCAGGGAGGTACGAGCAGTACTTC
TRBV3-1/TRBV3-2,TRBJ1-6,TRBD1,-,CASSAGQGAIYYNSPLHF,TGTGCCAGCAGCGCCGGACAGGGGGCGATTTACTATAATTCACCCCTCCACTTT
TRBV6-5,TRBJ1-1,-,few,CASGYSGAGNTEAFF,TGTGCCAGCGGCTACAGTGGCGCGGGGAACACTGAAGCTTTCTTT
TRBV5-4,TRBJ1-6,-,-,CASSLSQVSSPLHF,TGTGCCAGCAGCTTGAGTCAGGTCTCGTCACCCCTCCACTTT
TRBV7-6,TRBJ1-6,TRBD1,once,CASRSGAGGWSPLHF,TGTGCCAGCAGGTCGGGGGCAGGGGGCTGGTCACCCCTCCACTTT
TRBV5-8,TRBJ2-2,-,-,CASSFQFTGELFF,TGTGCCAGCAGCTTTCAGTTCACCGGGGAGCTGTTTTTT
TRBV15,TRBJ1-1,-,few,CATSRDLPSGIVNTEAFF,TGTGCCACCAGCAGAGATCTTCCGTCGGGAATAGTGAACACTGAAGCTTTCTTT
TRBV7-8,TRBJ2-5,TRBD2,-,CASSLVAGGPQETQYF,TGTGCCAGCAGCCTGGTAGCGGGAGGGCCTCAAGAGACCCAGTACTTC
TRBV30,TRBJ1-3,TRBD1,-,CAWRSSGTEGNTIYF,TGTGCCTGGAGATCTTCCGGGACAGAGGGTAACACCATATATTTT
TRBV18,TRBJ1-2,TRBD1,once,CASSLDRGAVNGYTF,TGTGCCAGCTCACTCGACAGGGGGGCGGTTAATGGCTACACCTTC
TRBV7-2,TRBJ2-2,-,once,CASSYIDRGTGELFF,TGTGCCAGCAGCTACATTGATCGGGGAACCGGGGAGCTGTTTTTT